This T cell receptor (beta chain) was obtained from a study of CD8+ T cells in alopecia areata. Study summary: Tofacitinib therapy took 6 to 18 months; 6 months off drug came after. Notes on the study in general: Many expanded lesional clones persisted during tofacitinib (in both scalp and blood).

Reverse transcribed after extraction, RNA yielded cDNA as the sequencing template. Sequencing used immunoSEQ multiplex PCR; TCRdb keeps in-frame clones, though not all of them. The repertoire holds 75,000 to 85,000 clones, with around 65% as singletons. Remarks on this clone: The antigen is not known.

Documented treatment: oral pan-JAK inhibitor, 5-10 mg twice daily. Germline loops: CDR1 SGHDT, CDR2 YYEEEE. V lost 0 bases and J 5 bases, leaving 6 bases between the germline ends. CDR3 length: 13 residues. The V gene is TRBV5-6, the J gene TRBJ2-1; D perhaps matches TRBD2 (6 bases). The starting material was CD8+ T cells sorted from blood, obtained at week 24, from a patient treated with tofacitinib. This receptor was identified in a human donor with alopecia areata. The CDR3 DNA reads TGTGCCAGCAGCTTGGCGGGGGACAATGAGCAGTTCTTC. Residues: CASSLAGDNEQFF.